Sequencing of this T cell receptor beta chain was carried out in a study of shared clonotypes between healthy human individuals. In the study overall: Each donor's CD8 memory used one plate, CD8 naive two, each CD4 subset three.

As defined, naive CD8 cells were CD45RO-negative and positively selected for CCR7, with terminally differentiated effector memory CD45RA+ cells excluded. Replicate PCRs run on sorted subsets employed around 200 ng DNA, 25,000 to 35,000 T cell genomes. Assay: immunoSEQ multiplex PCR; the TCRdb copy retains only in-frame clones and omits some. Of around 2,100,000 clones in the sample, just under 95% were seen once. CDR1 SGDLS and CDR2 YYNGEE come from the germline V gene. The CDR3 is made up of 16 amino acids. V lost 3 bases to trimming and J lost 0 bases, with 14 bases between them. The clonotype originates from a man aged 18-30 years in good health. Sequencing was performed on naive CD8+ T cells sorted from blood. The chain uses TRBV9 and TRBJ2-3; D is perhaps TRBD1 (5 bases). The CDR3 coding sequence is TGTGCCAGCAGCGCCCACAGGTCTTCGAGCACAGATACGCAGTATTTT. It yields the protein CASSAHRSSSTDTQYF.